This T cell receptor (beta chain) emerged from a study of OX40 agonist ivuxolimab in advanced cancers. Study-wide context: From 23 to 79 years was the age range, with a mean of about 54 years, and about 78% were male. General observations from the study: Low normalized T-cell clonal expansion also characterized some of the nonresponders. Some of the lowest clonal expansion was seen in partial responders at 0.1-3.0 mg/kg. CD8+ T cells showed, on average, more clonal expansion than CD4+ cells.

Unmatched junction bases numbered 12, after V lost 3 bases and J lost 5 bases. Germline loops: CDR1 SGHVS, CDR2 FNYEAQ. The CDR3 runs 16 residues. Sequenced by immunoSEQ multiplex PCR; TCRdb stores in-frame clones only, minus some. The sample holds about 27,000 clones, 86% seen once. The table lists this clone with a count of one. What it binds is not known. Sequenced here: CD4+ or CD8+ T cells sorted from blood, sampled in a trial of the OX40 agonist ivuxolimab. V usage is TRBV7-6 and J usage is TRBJ2-5; 7 nucleotides align to TRBD1. The clonotype was recovered from an adult with an advanced solid tumor such as melanoma, head and neck, liver or kidney cancer. The CDR3 here is CASSLRGTAPRETQYF. In DNA, the CDR3 is TGTGCCAGCAGCTTGCGAGGGACAGCTCCCAGGGAGACCCAGTACTTC.